The 12 T cell receptor beta chains in this list originate from one sample, sequenced in a study of T cell responses to AZD1222 COVID-19 vaccine. Clones were read by immunoSEQ multiplex PCR, and TCRdb kept only the in-frame ones, dropping some. Of tens of thousands of clones in the sample, approximately 85% were seen once. Material: peripheral blood, obtained on day 0 of MenACWY control vaccination. Receptors were obtained from an adult in good health.

This clone has more than one count but fewer than ten. This chain uses TRBV24-1 with TRBJ2-2, with a tentative D call TRBD2 (5 bases). This CDR3 comprises 13 residues. Deletions cut 6 bases from V and 3 bases from J, with 7 bases between. The germline V gene encodes CDR1 KGHDR and CDR2 SFDVKD. CDR3 loop: CATSREYTGELFF. The CDR3 DNA reads TGTGCCACCAGTAGGGAGTACACCGGGGAGCTGTTTTTT.

The J gene is TRBJ1-2, the V gene TRBV4-3; D remains ambiguous. The CDR3 has 17 amino acids. Germline CDR1 reads LGHNA; CDR2 reads YSLEER. With 0 bases removed from V and 3 bases from J, the gap between germline ends came to 17 bases. CDR3 amino acids: CASSQDWRTAGYYGYTF. CDR3 bases: TGCGCCAGCAGCCAAGATTGGCGAACAGCGGGCTACTATGGCTACACCTTC.

The rearrangement joins TRBV6-5 to TRBJ1-5; D is possibly TRBD1 (5 bases). In germline, CDR1 is MNHEY, CDR2 SVGAGI. The V end lost 7 bases, the J end lost 3 bases, and 13 bases lay between the germline ends. CDR3 size: 14 residues. The DNA for the CDR3 is TGTGCCAGCATTCTCGACAGCTTCAATCAGCCCCAGCATTTT. Translation: CASILDSFNQPQHF.

This clone is a singleton in its sample. The CDR3 DNA is TGTGCCAGCAGCTTAGTCTGGACAGGGAAAAACATTCAGTACTTC. Protein: CASSLVWTGKNIQYF. The V and J genes are TRBV11-2 and TRBJ2-4; 8 positions match TRBD1. CDR1 and CDR2 (germline): SGHAT, FQNNGV. V was pared by 1 base and J by 4 bases, with 3 bases of the junction left unmatched. The CDR3 sequence is 15 residues long.

The chain recombines TRBV2 with TRBJ1-1, with 10 nucleotides matching TRBD1. The CDR3 has 14 amino acids. V was pared by 10 bases and J by 3 bases, with 8 bases of the junction left unmatched. CDR1 and CDR2 from the germline V gene are SNHLY and FYNNEI. The CDR3 region is CATLTGTGDTEAFF. The CDR3 DNA reads as TGTGCCACGCTAACCGGGACAGGGGACACTGAAGCTTTCTTT.

The J gene is TRBJ2-1, the V gene TRBV7-2; 7 bases are shared with TRBD2. The CDR3 has 15 amino acids. Trimming removed 5 bases from V and 0 bases from J; junction bases left unmatched: 4. Germline V gives CDR1 SGHTA, CDR2 FQGNSA. CDR3 in amino acids: CASSPQRGSYNEQFF. In DNA, the CDR3 is TGTGCCAGCAGCCCTCAGCGGGGCTCCTACAATGAGCAGTTCTTC. The full variable domain, in which reference TRBV7-2 and TRBJ2-1 provide the parts outside the CDR3, is GAGVSQSPSNKVTEKGKDVELRCDPISGHTALYWYRQSLGQGLEFLIYFQGNSAPDKSGLPSDRFSAERTGGSVSTLTIQRTQQEDSAVYLCASSPQRGSYNEQFFGPGTRLTVL.

This rearrangement joins TRBV27 to TRBJ1-2; D may be TRBD1 (5 bases). CDR3 length: 13 residues. The V end lost 0 bases, the J end lost 8 bases, and 10 bases lay between the germline ends. Germline V gene data show CDR1 as MNHEY and CDR2 as SMNVEV (reference sequence). Here the CDR3 reads CASSLSGGEGYTF. In DNA form, the CDR3 reads TGTGCCAGCAGTTTATCGGGGGGAGAAGGCTACACCTTC.

The chain uses TRBV5-8 and TRBJ1-5, with a weak D call TRBD1 (5 bases). The CDR3 sequence is 14 residues long. V was pared by 4 bases and J by 7 bases, with 15 bases between. Germline lookup yields CDR1 SGHTS and CDR2 YDEGEE. This chain's CDR3 is CASSQSHGGQPQHF. DNA of the CDR3: TGTGCCAGCAGCCAGTCCCACGGGGGGCAGCCCCAGCATTTT.

V is TRBV12-3 or TRBV12-4 and J is TRBJ1-5; D is perhaps TRBD1 (6 bases). CDR3 size: 13 residues. V was pared by 5 bases and J by 10 bases, with 15 bases between. CDR3 in DNA: TGTGCCAGCAGTCCCGGGACACCCACACCCCAGCATTTT. Encoded protein: CASSPGTPTPQHF.

The chain carries TRBV7-2 and TRBJ1-6; tentative D call: TRBD1 (5 bases). Germline V CDR1 and CDR2: SGHTA, FQGNSA. CDR3 size: 17 residues. The V end lost 5 bases, the J end lost 7 bases, and 21 bases lay between the germline ends. CDR3 region: CASSPTLFVRGNSPLHF. The CDR3 region has the DNA TGTGCCAGCAGCCCGACCCTTTTCGTCCGGGGGAATTCACCCCTCCACTTT.

The chain has TRBV7-3 and TRBJ2-3, with D perhaps assigned TRBD1 or TRBD2 (5 bases each). Trimming removed 5 bases from V and 1 base from J, with 13 bases in between. Germline values: CDR1 SGHTA, CDR2 FQGTGA. There are 15 residues in the CDR3. The CDR3 DNA follows: TGTGCCAGCAGCCGCGGTGGGGACCGCACAGATACGCAGTATTTT. Its translation: CASSRGGDRTDTQYF.

The count of this clone is one. V is TRBV27 and J is TRBJ2-1, with TRBD2 matching over 11 bases. V was clipped by 5 bases and J by 9 bases; unmatched bases: 12. The V gene's germline CDR1 is MNHEY and CDR2 SMNVEV (reference sequence). The CDR3 covers 16 residues. The DNA of the CDR3 is TGTGCCAGCAGTGCTGGACTAGCGGGCCCTCGGGGTGAGCAGTTCTTC. Translation gives CASSAGLAGPRGEQFF.